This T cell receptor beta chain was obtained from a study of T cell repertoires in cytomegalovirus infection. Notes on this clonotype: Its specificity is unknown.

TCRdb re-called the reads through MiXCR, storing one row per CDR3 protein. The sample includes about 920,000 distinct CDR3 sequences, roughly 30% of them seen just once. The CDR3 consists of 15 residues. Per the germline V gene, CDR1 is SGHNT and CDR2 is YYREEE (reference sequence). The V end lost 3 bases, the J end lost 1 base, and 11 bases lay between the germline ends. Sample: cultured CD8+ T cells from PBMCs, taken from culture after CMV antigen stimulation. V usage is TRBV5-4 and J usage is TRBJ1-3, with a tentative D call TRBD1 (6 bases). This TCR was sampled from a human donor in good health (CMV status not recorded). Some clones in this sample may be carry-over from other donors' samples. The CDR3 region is CASSSAGTSGNTIYF. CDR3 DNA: TGTGCCAGCAGCTCTGCCGGGACATCTGGAAACACCATATATTTT.